The source of this T cell receptor (beta chain) is a study of CXCR3-negative and CXCR3-positive naive CD8 T cells. 5' RACE that incorporated UMI labels was used to prepare the TRB cDNA libraries. Reanalyzing the 5' RACE reads, TCRdb keeps one entry per CDR3 protein, without DNA. Its table records around 110,000 distinct CDR3 sequences. As concerns this clonotype: Its antigen is currently unknown.

Overall study results and limits: Upon cryopreservation, CXCR3 expression partially decreased, and most assays used fresh PBMCs. CXCR3-positive naive cells carried more hydrophobic TRB CDR3s than CXCR3-negative naive cells did. Comparably high diversity was seen in both naive subsets, and much lower diversity in memory CD8+ cells.

At roughly 300,000 cells each, triplicate sorts were carried out for each CD8+ T cell subset. Germline V CDR1 and CDR2: SEHNR, FQNEAQ (reference sequence). The CDR3 is 15 amino acids. The material sequenced was naive CXCR3+ CD8+ T cells from blood. Specified subset: CD45RO-CCR7+CD27+CD95- naive CD8+ T cells expressing CXCR3 (TNR3+). This chain links TRBV7-9 with TRBJ2-5; TCRdb lists TRBD2, though no DNA is available to test this call. The source of this sequence is a human donor in good health. Some clones in this sample may be carry-over from other donors' samples. The CDR3 sequence: CASSLAAVGLETQYF.